This note documents a single TCR beta chain sequence. Its antigen remains unknown. This sample is part of a study of a mutant IDH1 vaccine in newly diagnosed glioma. The time point was: week 5, during vaccination. Each vaccine dose was 300 ug of mutant IDH1 20-mer peptide, with topical imiquimod. The table came from immunoSEQ multiplex PCR; TCRdb's copy has only in-frame clones and leaves some out. The data contain about 54,000 clones, around 80% of them singletons. Germline CDR1 is SGHAT and CDR2 is FQNNGV. Trimming removed 3 bases at V and 2 bases at J, with 8 bases between. This CDR3 is built from 14 residues.

V gene TRBV11-2 combines with J gene TRBJ1-3; no definite D call. The source is a man under 40 with glioma. The sequencing here drew on PBMCs, taken from a glioma patient whose treatment included an IDH1 peptide vaccine. The chain's CDR3 is CASSFSGTGNTIYF. For the CDR3, the DNA is TGTGCCAGCAGCTTTTCGGGGACTGGAAACACCATATATTTT.